This is a list of T cell receptor beta chains from one sample in a study of T cell responses to AZD1222 COVID-19 vaccine. Produced via immunoSEQ multiplex PCR; TCRdb's table is partial and in-frame only. The sample contains some 130,000 clones, 75% to 95% of which appear only once. The sequencing used peripheral blood, collected on day 0 of AZD1222 vaccination. All receptors come from an adult in good health. Each CDR3 is given with its conserved first and last residue. The D gene is left open where the match is weak.

>TRBV27|TRBJ1-3|16|.
CASSYDSPNSGNTIYF
TGTGCCAGCAGTTACGACTCCCCTAACTCTGGAAACACCATATATTTT
>TRBV5-1|TRBJ2-7|14|TRBD1
CASSLHRGHYEQYF
TGCGCCAGCAGCTTGCACAGGGGGCATTACGAGCAGTACTTC
>TRBV10-2|TRBJ1-4|13|TRBD1
CASRQGSNEKLFF
TGCGCCAGCCGACAGGGGTCTAATGAAAAACTGTTTTTT
>TRBV9|TRBJ2-7|14|.
CASSAGSLGYEQYF
TGTGCCAGCAGCGCCGGGTCCTTAGGCTACGAGCAGTACTTC
>TRBV11-2|TRBJ2-7|12|.
CASSLSAHEQYF
TGTGCCAGCAGCTTATCAGCTCACGAGCAGTACTTC
>TRBV9|TRBJ1-3|15|TRBD1
CASSPSGGRGNTIYF
TGTGCCAGCAGCCCGAGTGGGGGCAGGGGGAACACCATATATTTT
>TRBV4-1|TRBJ2-7|16|TRBD2
CASSQDTGGVSYEQYF
TGCGCCAGCAGCCAAGACACGGGGGGGGTATCCTACGAGCAGTACTTC
>TRBV4-3|TRBJ2-2|15|TRBD1
CASSHGTVNTGELFF
TGCGCCAGCAGCCACGGGACAGTGAACACCGGGGAGCTGTTTTTT
>TRBV5-1|TRBJ2-3|15|TRBD2
CASSLAAGGRDTQYF
TGCGCCAGCAGCTTGGCAGCGGGGGGCCGAGATACGCAGTATTTT
>TRBV11-2|TRBJ2-7|16|TRBD2
CASRDWRGTYSYEQYF
TGTGCCAGCAGGGATTGGCGGGGGACGTACTCCTACGAGCAGTACTTC
>TRBV2|TRBJ1-3|12|.
CASSVEENTIYF
TGTGCCAGCAGCGTTGAGGAAAACACCATATATTTT
>TRBV29-1|TRBJ2-7|13|TRBD1
CSVATGGSGEQYF
TGCAGCGTCGCGACAGGGGGCTCAGGAGAGCAGTACTTC
>TRBV11-2|TRBJ2-7|16|.
CASRPPGRGRGYEQYF
TGTGCCAGCAGGCCCCCCGGACGGGGAAGGGGCTACGAGCAGTACTTC
>TRBV30|TRBJ2-3|12|.
CAGRRDTDTQYF
TGTGCCGGCCGCCGGGACACAGATACGCAGTATTTT
>TRBV5-1|TRBJ1-5|14|.
CASSLPGDNQPQHF
TGCGCCAGCAGCTTGCCCGGGGATAATCAGCCCCAGCATTTT
>TRBV12-3/TRBV12-4|TRBJ2-7|11|.
CASGSGLEQYF
TGTGCCAGCGGGTCCGGGCTCGAGCAGTACTTC